This T cell receptor beta chain was sequenced for a study of T-cell memory formation after mild COVID-19 (dated by TCRdb to the early 2020s). Background for the entire study: Most TCR sequence clusters were specific to one of the two donors. In two donors, T-cell clones that expanded and contracted after mild COVID-19 were followed by sequencing TCRalpha and TCRbeta repertoires longitudinally. The cohort was made up of two young adult volunteers, one female and one male, who were previously healthy.

The sample was run on an Illumina NovaSeq 6000. TCRalpha and TCRbeta cDNA libraries were constructed by 5'RACE with constant-segment primers, with sample barcodes and unique molecular identifiers being introduced. Trizol reagent was used to extract RNA from every sample. Library amplification was performed in two PCR steps, and a second sample barcode and Illumina TruSeq adapters were introduced in the second step. Libraries were sequenced on an Illumina NovaSeq with 2 x 150 bp paired-end reads. The authors' pipeline ran thus. With migec v1.2.7, reads were demultiplexed and then collapsed into UMI-guided consensus sequences. Using mixcr v2.1.11, UMI consensuses were aligned to TRA and TRB V and J templates and then assembled into clonotypes. A clonotype was counted as expanded or contracted only when both edgeR and NoisET called the clonotype significant, with the noise models trained on biological replicates. edgeR calls used a false discovery rate-adjusted p below 0.01 and a log2 fold-change threshold of 1. As an exploratory analysis of dynamics, PCA with hierarchical clustering was applied to max-normalized trajectories of the 1000 most abundant clonotypes. Each responding clone was given a CD4 or CD8 phenotype based on the CD4+ and CD8+ repertoires, which had been sequenced separately. Through fastp at Q25 and MiXCR, TCRdb rebuilt clones from the public reads, retaining in-frame beta chains. Each entry merges the rows of one CDR3 protein and shows their most common DNA and genes. The V and J calls follow TCRdb's processing rather than the paper's. The sample table lists fewer than 650,000 distinct CDR3 sequences, about 18% of them with a count of one. Less than 10% of the sample comes from the top ten.

Ficoll-Paque density gradient centrifugation was used to isolate PBMCs. Comments on this clonotype: No cognate antigen has been identified for it. No base-level quality is on record; no much larger clone is a single base apart.

On the study overall, not on this receptor specifically: Some responding clones were detected in pre-infection memory, suggesting pre-existing cross-reactive memory T cells joined the SARS-CoV-2 response. SARS-CoV-2 specificity of the second-wave clones peaking on day 37 was not confirmed. Clones contracting from day 15 to 85 had balanced CD4/CD8 phenotypes, while a second wave expanding from day 15 to 37 was biased towards CD4+. Contracting CD4+ clones were located mainly in the CM and EM memory subsets, whereas CD8+ clones were found to be enriched in EMRA. Only a couple of mild cases were covered by the study, and larger cohorts that include severe cases with pre-infection samples were considered necessary.

Sequencing was done on a sample of PBMCs or a T cell subset sorted from them (not recorded which). This clonotype was sampled from an adult woman who had mild COVID-19 (a few samples of this study predate the infection). The sample titles of this study are shuffled in the database, so cell type and time point are left out; the donor was told from shared clones.

The CDR3 in this case is CASSTLAGAYNEQFF. The DNA is TGTGCCAGCAGTACCCTAGCGGGAGCCTACAATGAGCAGTTCTTC. Recombination joined TRBV7-6 with TRBJ2-1, with TRBD2 matching 10 junction bases. CDR1 and CDR2, per the germline V gene, are SGHVS and FNYEAQ. The CDR3 starts with the cysteine, ends with the phenylalanine, and has 15 residues. The kept DNA is CDR3 alone, 45 bases in frame from the first base. After removal of 6 bases from V and 2 bases from J, the junction retains 4 bases not matched to a gene.